A single sample gave rise to the 10 T cell receptor beta chains below, sequenced in a study of T cell responses to AZD1222 COVID-19 vaccine. The table came from immunoSEQ multiplex PCR; TCRdb's copy has only in-frame clones and leaves some out. Altogether fewer than 30,000 clones are present, about 85% being singletons, with the ten largest covering roughly 8%. The sequenced sample was peripheral blood, obtained 28 days after the second AZD1222 dose. These receptors all come from an adult who received the AZD1222 COVID-19 vaccine.

The DNA for the CDR3 is TGTGCCAGCGCAGGGGGGGTATCCTACAATGAGCAGTTCTTC. Protein: CASAGGVSYNEQFF. This chain joins TRBV11-3 and TRBJ2-1; possibly TRBD1 or TRBD2 for D (7 bases each). V lost 8 bases, J lost 1 base, and 12 bases lay in between. The CDR3 spans 14 residues. Germline V gene data show CDR1 as SGHNT and CDR2 as YENEEA.

The DNA of the CDR3 is TGTGCCAGCAGCCAGGGTTTTTCGGGGACTCCCTATGGCTACACCTTC. Its translation: CASSQGFSGTPYGYTF. The gene calls are TRBV3-1 (or the pseudogene TRBV3-2) and TRBJ1-2; D possibly corresponds to TRBD1 (5 bases). V was cut by 3 bases and J by 4 bases, with 18 bases left in between. The CDR3 is 16 residues long. From germline, CDR1 is LGHDT and CDR2 YNNKEL (reference sequence).

The chain combines TRBV11-2 with TRBJ2-1; 10 bases agree with TRBD2. CDR3 length: 14 amino acids. CDR1 SGHAT and CDR2 FQNNGV come from the germline V gene. V trimming: 1 base; J trimming: 9 bases; junction bases outside the gene matches: 3. The CDR3 protein is CASSLGLAGGEQFF. The DNA for the CDR3 is TGTGCCAGCAGCTTAGGCTTAGCGGGAGGTGAGCAGTTCTTC.

The V gene is TRBV28, the J gene TRBJ1-4; the D gene is possibly TRBD1 (5 bases). V lost 3 bases, J lost 5 bases, and 13 bases lay in between. The CDR3 loop spans 15 amino acids. CDR1 and CDR2 (germline): MDHEN, SYDVKM. This CDR3 reads CASSFRRAGNEKLFF. In DNA form, the CDR3 reads TGTGCCAGCAGTTTTCGCAGGGCCGGGAATGAAAAACTGTTTTTT.

This chain links TRBV7-3 with TRBJ1-1; D remains unclear. V lost 2 bases and J 3 bases, leaving 13 bases between the germline ends. Looked up from germline, CDR1 is SGHTA and CDR2 is FQGTGA. The CDR3 is made up of 15 amino acids. CDR3: CASSLGSGKDTEAFF. In DNA form, the CDR3 reads TGTGCCAGCAGCTTAGGAAGTGGGAAGGACACTGAAGCTTTCTTT.

The chain is built from TRBV5-1 and TRBJ1-3; TRBD1 matches 8 bases. Germline CDR1 is SGHRS and CDR2 is YFSETQ. The CDR3 has 14 residues. Trimming cost V 4 bases and J 6 bases; bases outside gene matches: 6. As DNA, the CDR3 is TGCGCCAGCAGCCCCGGACAGGGAACAAACACCATATATTTT. Translation gives CASSPGQGTNTIYF.

The chain combines TRBV5-4 with TRBJ1-2; D is unclear. Germline-derived CDR1 and CDR2 are SGHNT and YYREEE (reference sequence). Trimming took 4 bases from V and 7 from J, leaving 11 bases between them. The CDR3 extends over 12 amino acids. CDR3 DNA: TGTGCCAGCAGCCAAGACAAATCTGGCTACACCTTC. This translates into CASSQDKSGYTF.

This clone occurred once. V gene TRBV5-1 combines with J gene TRBJ2-7; 7 bases map to TRBD1. In germline, CDR1 is SGHRS, CDR2 YFSETQ. V lost 6 bases and J lost 0; bases outside the gene matches: 12. This CDR3 has 16 residues. The CDR3 reads CASNSVPGQSSYEQYF. DNA for the CDR3: TGCGCCAGCAACTCAGTACCGGGACAGAGCTCCTACGAGCAGTACTTC.

In this sample, this clone turned up a few times. The chain has TRBV6-1 and TRBJ2-5; 8 nucleotides line up with TRBD2. Germline CDR1 is MNHNS and CDR2 is SASEGT. There are 16 residues in the CDR3. Trimming took 1 base from V and 5 from J; bases not matched to a gene: 9. CDR3: CASSEETPSGLETQYF. The CDR3 DNA follows: TGTGCCAGCAGTGAAGAAACCCCTAGCGGGCTGGAGACCCAGTACTTC.

This clone was detected only once. CDR3 in amino acids: CASRRKGQGNSPLHF. The CDR3 DNA reads as TGTGCCAGCAGAAGGAAGGGACAGGGAAATTCACCCCTCCACTTT. The V gene is TRBV28, the J gene TRBJ1-6; the match to TRBD1 covers 9 bases. Germline assignment: CDR1 MDHEN and CDR2 SYDVKM. Trimming removed 6 bases from V and 7 bases from J; junction bases left unmatched: 7. The CDR3 spans 15 residues.